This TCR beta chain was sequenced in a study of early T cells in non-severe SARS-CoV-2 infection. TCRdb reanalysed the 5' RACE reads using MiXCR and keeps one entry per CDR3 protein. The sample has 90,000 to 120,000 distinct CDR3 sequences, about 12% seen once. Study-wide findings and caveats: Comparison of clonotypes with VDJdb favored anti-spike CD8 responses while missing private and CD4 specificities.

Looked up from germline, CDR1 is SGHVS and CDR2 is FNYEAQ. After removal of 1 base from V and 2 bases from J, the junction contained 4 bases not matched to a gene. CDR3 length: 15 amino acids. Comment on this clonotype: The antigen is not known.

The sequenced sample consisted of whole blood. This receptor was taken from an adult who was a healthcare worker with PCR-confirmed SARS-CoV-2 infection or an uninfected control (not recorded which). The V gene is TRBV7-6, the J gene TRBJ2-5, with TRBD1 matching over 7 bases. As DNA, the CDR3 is TGTGCCAGCAGCTTAGGACAGGGTAATCAAGAGACCCAGTACTTC. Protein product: CASSLGQGNQETQYF.